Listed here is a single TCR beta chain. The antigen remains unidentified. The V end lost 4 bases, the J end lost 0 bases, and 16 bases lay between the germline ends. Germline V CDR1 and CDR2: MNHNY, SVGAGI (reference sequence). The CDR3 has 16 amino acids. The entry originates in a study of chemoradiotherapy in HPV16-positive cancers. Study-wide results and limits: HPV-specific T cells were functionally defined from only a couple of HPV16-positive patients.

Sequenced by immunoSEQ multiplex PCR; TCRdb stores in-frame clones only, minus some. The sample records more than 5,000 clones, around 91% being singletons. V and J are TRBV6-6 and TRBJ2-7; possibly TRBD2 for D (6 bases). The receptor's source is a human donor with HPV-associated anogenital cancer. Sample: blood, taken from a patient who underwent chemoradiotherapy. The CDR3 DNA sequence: TGTGCCAGCAGTTCCTTGGACTATTTATCCTCCTACGAGCAGTACTTC. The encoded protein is CASSSLDYLSSYEQYF.